This T cell receptor (beta chain) was observed in a study of post-analysis software for immune sequencing data. The wider study: The patients showed relapsing-remitting, secondary progressive and progressive-relapsing multiple sclerosis courses. Study observations and caveats: Multiple sclerosis patients showed significantly lower normalized Chao1 diversity than controls did. When patients were compared with controls, a handful of TRBV segments were more frequent, TRBV5-6, TRBV5-1 and TRBV20-1 among them. With F measure, samples from one preparation batch clustered together strongly.

Germline V CDR1 and CDR2: DFQATT, SNEGSKA (reference sequence). This CDR3 is built from 16 residues. The trim removed 1 base at V and 3 bases at J, leaving 8 bases unmatched. Concerning this clonotype itself: The antigen remains undetermined.

Each TCR beta cDNA library carried unique molecular identifiers. T cells numbering about 0.9 to 11 million yielded roughly 500,000 cDNA molecules. TCRdb recomputed calls from the PCR reads with MiXCR, one row per CDR3 protein. This table has about 760,000 distinct CDR3 sequences, around 27% appearing once. The clonotype was recovered from a girl under 18 with multiple sclerosis. The chain is built from TRBV20-1 and TRBJ2-3; 9 bases are shared with TRBD1. Sequences were obtained from blood. The CDR3 nucleotides read TGCAGTGCTAGAGGCCTCAGGACAGGGGAGACAGATACGCAGTATTTT. Amino acid sequence: CSARGLRTGETDTQYF.